The 30 T cell receptor beta chains below were found in one sample sequenced in a study of blood T cell repertoires in COVID-19. TCRdb's table, derived via immunoSEQ multiplex PCR, lists solely in-frame clones and lacks some. The table includes about 140,000 clones, more than 75% detected once. Sequenced input: peripheral blood. The origin of the receptors is a man aged 50 or older with active COVID-19.

The rearrangement joins TRBV5-1 to TRBJ1-6; D gene ambiguous. CDR1 and CDR2 (germline): SGHRS, YFSETQ. V was pared by 1 base and J by 11 bases, with 10 bases between. The CDR3 extends over 13 amino acids. The CDR3 reads CASSLIGVPPLHF. DNA of the CDR3: TGCGCCAGCAGCTTGATCGGGGTCCCACCCCTCCACTTT.

The chain has TRBV7-2 and TRBJ2-3, with 9 bases fitting TRBD1. V was clipped by 1 base and J by 2 bases; unmatched bases: 1. There are 15 residues in the CDR3. Per germline, CDR1 SGHTA and CDR2 FQGNSA. The CDR3 loop is CASSLGDRVTDTQYF. CDR3 coding DNA: TGTGCCAGCAGCTTAGGGGACAGGGTCACAGATACGCAGTATTTT.

This chain uses TRBV11-2 with TRBJ2-1, with TRBD1 matching 7 bases. Germline CDR1 and CDR2: SGHAT and FQNNGV. The junction had 5 bases not matched to a gene; V was cut back by 1 base and J by 5 bases. The CDR3 has 15 amino acids. The CDR3 protein is CASSLVGGANNEQFF. The DNA of the CDR3 is TGTGCCAGCAGCTTAGTAGGGGGCGCCAACAATGAGCAGTTCTTC.

There are a few counts of this clone. This rearrangement joins TRBV4-1 to TRBJ2-7, with TRBD2 as a possible D gene (6 bases). This CDR3 region has 14 residues. The germline V and J ends were trimmed by 0 bases and 2 bases, with 8 bases remaining between them. From germline, CDR1 is MGHRA and CDR2 YSYEKL. The DNA of the CDR3 is TGCGCCAGCAGCCAAGAGACTAGGACCTACGAGCAGTACTTC. Its translation: CASSQETRTYEQYF.

The chain has TRBV12-5 and TRBJ1-1, with TRBD1 as a possible D gene (5 bases). CDR3 length: 13 amino acids. Germline CDR1 and CDR2: LGHNT and FRNRAP. The V end was cut by 2 bases, the J end by 5 bases, with 9 bases between. Written as DNA, the CDR3 is TGTGCTAGTGGTTTGTCAGGGCGGACTGAAGCTTTCTTT. Its translation: CASGLSGRTEAFF.

This chain joins TRBV7-9 and TRBJ2-1, with TRBD2 as a possible D gene (6 bases). This CDR3 contains 11 residues. V was cut by 4 bases and J by 16 bases, with 14 bases left in between. The germline V gene encodes CDR1 SEHNR and CDR2 FQNEAQ (reference sequence). CDR3 sequence: CASSSGLPSFF. In DNA, the CDR3 is TGTGCCAGCAGCTCTGGACTACCGTCCTTCTTC.

The table lists this clone with a few counts. The CDR3 loop reads CASSEQGSVTEAFF. Here the CDR3 DNA reads TGTGCCAGCAGTGAACAGGGGAGTGTCACTGAAGCTTTCTTT. The chain recombines TRBV6-1 with TRBJ1-1, with a possible D match to TRBD1 (6 bases). Per the germline V gene, CDR1 is MNHNS and CDR2 is SASEGT. Trimming stripped 2 bases from V and 4 bases from J, with 11 bases between. This CDR3 spans 14 amino acids.

The genes are TRBV12-3 or TRBV12-4 and TRBJ2-5, with D tentatively TRBD2 (5 bases). There are 13 residues in the CDR3. Trimming took 3 bases from V and 3 from J, leaving 8 bases between them. CDR3 nucleotide sequence: TGTGCCAGCAGTTTTAGAGGGAAAGAGACCCAGTACTTC. The encoded protein is CASSFRGKETQYF.

This rearrangement joins TRBV30 to TRBJ1-3, with a tentative D call TRBD1 (6 bases). The CDR3 runs to 13 residues. Germline values: CDR1 GTSNPN, CDR2 SVGIG (reference sequence). V shed 7 bases and J shed 7 bases, with 17 bases lying between them. The CDR3 sequence: CASGGTAWNTIYF. CDR3 sequence (DNA): TGTGCCTCGGGGGGCACGGCGTGGAACACCATATATTTT.

Comments on this clone: A junction boundary mismatches the germline segment, possibly from a read error. The rearrangement joins TRBV3-1 (or the pseudogene TRBV3-2) to TRBJ1-1; a weak D match, TRBD1 (6 bases). The CDR3 consists of 15 residues. Per the germline V gene, CDR1 is LGHDT and CDR2 is YNNKEL (reference sequence). The CDR3 here is CASRQEGRGNTEAFF. CDR3 DNA sequence: TGTGCCAGCAGACAAGAAGGCAGGGGAAACACTGAAGCTTTCTTT.

This clone has only one observation. CDR3 coding DNA: TGTGCCAGCAGCACCCACATGGGGGGTCTGGAGCTGTTTTTT. Its protein product is CASSTHMGGLELFF. This sequence joins TRBV7-9 and TRBJ2-2; a possible D gene is TRBD2 (6 bases). The CDR3 length is 14 residues. In germline, CDR1 is SEHNR, CDR2 FQNEAQ (reference sequence). Trimming left V 5 bases short and J 10 bases short, with 17 bases between.

This clone has a count of ten or more. The V gene is TRBV3-1 (or the pseudogene TRBV3-2), the J gene TRBJ2-7; 10 nucleotides line up with TRBD2. The CDR3 consists of 14 residues. The junction had 4 bases not matched to a gene; V was cut back by 5 bases and J by 3 bases. The germline gives CDR1 LGHDT, CDR2 YNNKEL (reference sequence). The CDR3 loop reads CASSGRTSGYEQYF. DNA of the CDR3: TGTGCCAGCAGCGGAAGGACTAGCGGCTACGAGCAGTACTTC.

The chain uses TRBV28 and TRBJ2-3, with a tentative D call TRBD1 (6 bases). Trimming took 5 bases from V and 6 from J, leaving 6 bases between them. This CDR3 is built from 11 residues. Germline CDR1 and CDR2: MDHEN and SYDVKM. The CDR3 nucleotides are TGTGCCAGCAGTGACAGGGATACGCAGTATTTT. Protein: CASSDRDTQYF.

This sequence joins TRBV6-4 and TRBJ2-1, with 8 bases lining up with TRBD2. CDR3 size: 16 residues. Germline V gene data show CDR1 as MRHNA and CDR2 as SNTAGT. V dropped 6 bases and J dropped 4; count of bases not matched to a gene: 11. This CDR3 reads CASSAGIAGPYNEQFF. CDR3 coding DNA: TGTGCCAGCAGCGCGGGGATAGCGGGGCCTTACAATGAGCAGTTCTTC.

J is TRBJ1-4 and V is TRBV4-2; a weak D match, TRBD1 (6 bases). Germline V CDR1 and CDR2: LGHNA, YNFKEQ. Trimming took 5 bases from V and 2 from J, leaving 15 bases between them. CDR3 length: 16 residues. The CDR3 sequence: CASSTAGGRTNEKLFF. The CDR3 DNA follows: TGTGCCAGCAGCACCGCCGGGGGGCGGACTAATGAAAAACTGTTTTTT.

The chain carries TRBV10-3 and TRBJ2-1, with TRBD2 identical over 8 bases. After removal of 2 bases from V and 5 bases from J, the junction contained 17 bases not matched to a gene. The CDR3 loop spans 19 amino acids. Per germline, CDR1 ENHRY and CDR2 SYGVKD. The chain's CDR3 is CAISERLRYDGTSHNEQFF. The CDR3 bases are TGTGCCATCAGTGAGCGGTTAAGGTATGACGGGACTAGTCACAATGAGCAGTTCTTC.

This chain connects TRBV6-5 to TRBJ1-2; TRBD1 agrees at 8 bases. This CDR3 has 13 residues. Germline V lookup: CDR1 MNHEY, CDR2 SVGAGI. Trimming removed 8 bases from V and 8 bases from J; junction bases left unmatched: 10. CDR3 protein: CASRNQGALGYTF. CDR3 nucleotides: TGTGCCAGCCGAAACCAGGGGGCGCTCGGCTACACCTTC.

The chain recombines TRBV7-9 with TRBJ1-2; 8 positions match TRBD1. The CDR3 sequence is 14 residues long. Germline CDR1 is SEHNR and CDR2 is FQNEAQ (reference sequence). Losses at the gene ends were 3 bases for V and 7 bases for J; bases not matched to a gene: 7. DNA for the CDR3: TGTGCCAGCAGCTTGGTCCGACAGGGGTCTGGCTACACCTTC. It specifies CASSLVRQGSGYTF.

This clone was seen once. The chain links TRBV19 to TRBJ2-1, with D uncertain. CDR1 and CDR2 from the germline V gene are LNHDA and SQIVND (reference sequence). Trimming shortened V by 2 bases and J by 3 bases, and 5 bases separated the two germline ends. The CDR3 runs 13 residues. CDR3: CASSISDYNEQFF. In nucleotides, the CDR3 is TGTGCCAGTAGTATATCAGACTACAATGAGCAGTTCTTC.

This rearrangement joins TRBV4-2 to TRBJ1-6; TRBD1 agrees at 9 bases. The CDR3 runs to 15 residues. Trimming took 0 bases from V and 6 from J; bases not matched to a gene: 0. Germline CDR1 reads LGHNA; CDR2 reads YNFKEQ. In DNA, the CDR3 is TGTGCCAGCAGCCAAGAGGGACAGGGTAATTCACCCCTCCACTTT. It yields the protein CASSQEGQGNSPLHF.

The chain is built from TRBV5-1 and TRBJ2-1, with TRBD2 as a possible D gene (6 bases). V gave up 4 bases and J gave up 12 bases, with 32 bases separating them. The CDR3 length is 18 residues. Germline values: CDR1 SGHRS, CDR2 YFSETQ. CDR3: CASSPASSAGLSTSWQFF. CDR3 nucleotides: TGCGCCAGCAGCCCCGCTTCTAGCGCCGGTTTATCAACAAGCTGGCAGTTCTTC.

The chain uses TRBV10-2 and TRBJ2-3; D is possibly TRBD1 (5 bases). CDR1 and CDR2 from the germline V gene are WSHSY and SAAADI. V lost 0 bases to trimming and J lost 6 bases, with 10 bases between them. The CDR3 length is 14 residues. DNA of the CDR3: TGCGCCAGCAGTGAGTCCGGAAGGGGTGATACGCAGTATTTT. Protein: CASSESGRGDTQYF.

The chain combines TRBV5-6 with TRBJ2-7, with a tentative D call TRBD1 (7 bases). V was cut by 2 bases and J by 4 bases, with 10 bases left in between. The germline V gene has CDR1 SGHDT and CDR2 YYEEEE. The CDR3 extends over 13 amino acids. The CDR3 nucleotides are TGTGCCAGCAGCTTACAGGGGAGGTACGAGCAGTACTTC. Translation: CASSLQGRYEQYF.

This clone has more than one count but fewer than ten. The chain couples TRBV20-1 to TRBJ2-7; TRBD2 matches at 9 bases. In germline, CDR1 is DFQATT, CDR2 SNEGSKA (reference sequence). J was trimmed by 2 bases and V by 3 bases; bases with no gene match: 5. CDR3 size: 14 residues. CDR3: CSASSLAGTYEQYF. CDR3 DNA: TGCAGTGCTAGTAGTCTAGCGGGGACCTACGAGCAGTACTTC.

The chain recombines TRBV5-6 with TRBJ2-5; D call uncertain. Germline V CDR1 and CDR2: SGHDT, YYEEEE. With 5 bases removed from V and 5 bases from J, the gap between germline ends came to 13 bases. The CDR3 runs 13 residues. The CDR3 DNA reads TGTGCCAGCAGGCGGCGCGGAAGGGAGACCCAGTACTTC. Translating it yields CASRRRGRETQYF. The whole variable domain, filled in from reference TRBV5-6 and TRBJ2-5, reads DAGVTQSPTHLIKTRGQQVTLRCSPKSGHDTVSWYQQALGQGPQFIFQYYEEEERQRGNFPDRFSGHQFPNYSSELNVNALLLGDSALYLCASRRRGRETQYFGPGTRLLVL.

This clone is a singleton in its sample. The chain couples TRBV4-1 to TRBJ2-5; D gene uncertain. CDR1 and CDR2 from the germline V gene are MGHRA and YSYEKL. The V and J ends lost 4 bases and 5 bases respectively, with 11 bases between them. The CDR3 totals 13 residues. The CDR3 loop reads CASSPAVRETQYF. The CDR3 DNA is TGCGCCAGCAGCCCGGCGGTCCGGGAGACCCAGTACTTC.

J is TRBJ2-1 and V is TRBV6-1; TRBD1 is a possible D gene (5 bases). The germline V gene has CDR1 MNHNS and CDR2 SASEGT. The CDR3 is 14 residues long. V was clipped by 3 bases and J by 6 bases, with 12 bases between them. CDR3 nucleotides: TGTGCCAGCAGTGAGGCAGGGTTGGGCAATGAGCAGTTCTTC. Protein product: CASSEAGLGNEQFF.

The genes are TRBV18 and TRBJ2-2; D may be TRBD1 (5 bases). The CDR3 runs 17 residues. V lost 2 bases to trimming and J lost 1 base, with 14 bases between them. Germline assignment: CDR1 KGHSH and CDR2 LQKENI. The CDR3 bases are TGTGCCAGCTCACCAACGGCGTCAGGGAAGAACACCGGGGAGCTGTTTTTT. Translating it yields CASSPTASGKNTGELFF.

The V and J genes are TRBV9 and TRBJ1-1; D is uncertain. V lost 0 bases to trimming and J lost 1 base, with 10 bases between them. Germline V gene sequence: CDR1 SGDLS, CDR2 YYNGEE. The CDR3 has 15 residues. CDR3: CASSVGVGRNTEAFF. CDR3 DNA: TGTGCCAGCAGCGTAGGTGTAGGGAGGAACACTGAAGCTTTCTTT. The full variable domain, completed using reference TRBV9 and TRBJ1-1, is DSGVTQTPKHLITATGQRVTLRCSPRSGDLSVYWYQQSLDQGLQFLIQYYNGEERAKGNILERFSAQQFPDLHSELNLSSLELGDSALYFCASSVGVGRNTEAFFGQGTRLTVV.

This rearrangement joins TRBV5-4 to TRBJ2-5; 7 bases match TRBD2. Trimming at V came to 5 bases and at J to 2 bases, leaving 6 bases not matched to a gene. This CDR3 contains 14 residues. Germline loops: CDR1 SGHNT, CDR2 YYREEE (reference sequence). The CDR3: CASREAGMQETQYF. The CDR3 DNA is TGTGCCAGCAGGGAAGCGGGGATGCAAGAGACCCAGTACTTC. Full variable domain (remainder filled in from reference TRBV5-4 and TRBJ2-5): ETGVTQSPTHLIKTRGQQVTLRCSSQSGHNTVSWYQQALGQGPQFIFQYYREEENGRGNFPPRFSGLQFPNYSSELNVNALELDDSALYLCASREAGMQETQYFGPGTRLLVL.